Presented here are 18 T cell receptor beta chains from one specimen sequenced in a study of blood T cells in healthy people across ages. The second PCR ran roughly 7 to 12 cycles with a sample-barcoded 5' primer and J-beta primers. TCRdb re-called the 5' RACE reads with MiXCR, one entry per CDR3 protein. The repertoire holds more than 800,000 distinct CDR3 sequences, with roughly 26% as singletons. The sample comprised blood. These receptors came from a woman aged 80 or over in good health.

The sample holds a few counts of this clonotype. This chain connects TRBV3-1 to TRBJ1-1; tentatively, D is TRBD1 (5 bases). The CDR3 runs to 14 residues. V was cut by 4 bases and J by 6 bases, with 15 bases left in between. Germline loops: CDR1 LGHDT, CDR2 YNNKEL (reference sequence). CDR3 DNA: TGTGCCAGCAGCCTAAAGGGGAAGGACGCTGAAGCTTTCTTT. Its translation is CASSLKGKDAEAFF.

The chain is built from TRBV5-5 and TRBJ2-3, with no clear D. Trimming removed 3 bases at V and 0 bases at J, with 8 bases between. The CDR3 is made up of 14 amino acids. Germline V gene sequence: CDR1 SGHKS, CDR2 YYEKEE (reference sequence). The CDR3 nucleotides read TGTGCCAGCAGCTCCCTAATGAGCACAGATACGCAGTATTTT. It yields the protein CASSSLMSTDTQYF. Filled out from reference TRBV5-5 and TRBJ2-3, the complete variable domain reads DAGVTQSPTHLIKTRGQQVTLRCSPISGHKSVSWYQQVLGQGPQFIFQYYEKEERGRGNFPDRFSARQFPNYSSELNVNALLLGDSALYLCASSSLMSTDTQYFGPGTRLTVL.

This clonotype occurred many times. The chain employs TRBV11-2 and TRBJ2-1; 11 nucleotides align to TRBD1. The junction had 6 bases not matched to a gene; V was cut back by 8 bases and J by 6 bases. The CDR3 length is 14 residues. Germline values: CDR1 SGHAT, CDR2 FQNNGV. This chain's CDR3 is CASEADRGLNEQFF. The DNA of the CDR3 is TGTGCCAGCGAGGCGGACAGGGGGCTCAATGAGCAGTTCTTC.

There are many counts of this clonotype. CDR3 in DNA: TGTGCCACCAGCGGGGTTAATCAGCCCCAGCATTTT. Residues: CATSGVNQPQHF. The chain links TRBV15 to TRBJ1-5; the D is unclear. From germline, CDR1 is LNHNV and CDR2 YYDKDF (reference sequence). Trimming removed 5 bases at V and 4 bases at J, with 6 bases between. The length of the CDR3 is 12 residues.

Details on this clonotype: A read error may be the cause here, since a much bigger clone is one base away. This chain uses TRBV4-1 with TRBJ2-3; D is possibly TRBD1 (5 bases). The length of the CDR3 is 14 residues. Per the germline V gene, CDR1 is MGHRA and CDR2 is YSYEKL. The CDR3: CASSQAGNTDTRYF. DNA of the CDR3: TGCGCCAGCAGCCAGGCAGGGAACACAGATACGCGGTATTTT.

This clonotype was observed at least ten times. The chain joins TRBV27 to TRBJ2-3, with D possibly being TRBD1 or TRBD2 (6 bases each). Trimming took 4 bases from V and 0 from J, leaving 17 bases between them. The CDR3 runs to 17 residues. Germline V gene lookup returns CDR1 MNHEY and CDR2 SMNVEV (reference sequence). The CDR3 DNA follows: TGTGCCAGCAGTTCCCTCTATAGGGGGGCTAGCACAGATACGCAGTATTTT. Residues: CASSSLYRGASTDTQYF.

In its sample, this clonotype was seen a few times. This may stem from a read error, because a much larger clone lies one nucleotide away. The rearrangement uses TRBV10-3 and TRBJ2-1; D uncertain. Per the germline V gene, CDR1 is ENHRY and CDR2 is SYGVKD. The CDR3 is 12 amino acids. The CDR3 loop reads CASSEWLNEQFF. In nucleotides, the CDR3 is TGTGCCAGCAGTGAGTGGCTCAATGAGCAGTTCTTC.

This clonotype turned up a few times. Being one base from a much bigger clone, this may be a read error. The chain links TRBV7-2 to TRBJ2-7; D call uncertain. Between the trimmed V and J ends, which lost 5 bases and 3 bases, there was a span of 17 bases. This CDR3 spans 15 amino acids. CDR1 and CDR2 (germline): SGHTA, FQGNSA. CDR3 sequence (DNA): TGTGCCAGCAGCCCCGGACGACCACAGAACTACGAGCAGTACTTC. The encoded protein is CASSPGRPQNYEQYF.

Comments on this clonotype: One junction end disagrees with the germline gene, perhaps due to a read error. The CDR3: CSVKGSVQEAQYF. CDR3 nucleotide sequence: TGCAGCGTGAAAGGCAGCGTCCAAGAGGCCCAGTACTTC. The rearrangement joins TRBV29-1 to TRBJ2-5; D call uncertain. This CDR3 has 13 amino acids. From germline, CDR1 is SQVTM and CDR2 ANQGSEA.

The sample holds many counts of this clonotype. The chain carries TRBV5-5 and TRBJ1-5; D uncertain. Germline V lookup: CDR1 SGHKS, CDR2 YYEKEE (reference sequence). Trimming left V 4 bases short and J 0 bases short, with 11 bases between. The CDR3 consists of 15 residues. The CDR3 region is CASSLDRNSNQPQHF. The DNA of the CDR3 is TGTGCCAGCAGCCTCGATCGGAATAGCAATCAGCCCCAGCATTTT.

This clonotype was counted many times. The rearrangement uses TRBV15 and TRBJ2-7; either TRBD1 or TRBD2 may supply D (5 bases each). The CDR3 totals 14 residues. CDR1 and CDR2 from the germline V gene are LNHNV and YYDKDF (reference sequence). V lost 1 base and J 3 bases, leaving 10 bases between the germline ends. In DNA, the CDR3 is TGTGCCACCAGCAGAGTACATGGGGGCTACGAGCAGTACTTC. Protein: CATSRVHGGYEQYF.

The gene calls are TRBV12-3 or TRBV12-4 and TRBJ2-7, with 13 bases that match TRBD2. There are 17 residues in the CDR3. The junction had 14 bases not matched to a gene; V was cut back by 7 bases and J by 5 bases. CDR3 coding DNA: TGTGCCAGCACAGTTGGACTAGCGGGAGTTACATGCCACGAGCAGTACTTC. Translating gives CASTVGLAGVTCHEQYF.

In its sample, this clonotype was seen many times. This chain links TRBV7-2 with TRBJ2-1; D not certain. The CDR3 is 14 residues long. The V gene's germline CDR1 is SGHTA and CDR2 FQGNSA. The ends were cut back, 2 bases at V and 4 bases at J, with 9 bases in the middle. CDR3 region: CASSLPFGYNEQFF. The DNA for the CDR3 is TGTGCCAGCAGCTTACCGTTTGGGTACAATGAGCAGTTCTTC.

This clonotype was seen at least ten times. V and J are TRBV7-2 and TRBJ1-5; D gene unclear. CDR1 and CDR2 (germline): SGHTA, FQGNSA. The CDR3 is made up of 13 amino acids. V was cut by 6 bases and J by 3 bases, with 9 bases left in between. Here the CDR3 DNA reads TGTGCCAGCAGTCCACAGAACAATCAGCCCCAGCATTTT. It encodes CASSPQNNQPQHF.

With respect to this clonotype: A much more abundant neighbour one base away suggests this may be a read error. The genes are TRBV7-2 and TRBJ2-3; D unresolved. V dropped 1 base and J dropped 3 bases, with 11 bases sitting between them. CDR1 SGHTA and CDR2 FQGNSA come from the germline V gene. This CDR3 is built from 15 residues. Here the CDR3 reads CASSLVMTETDTQYF. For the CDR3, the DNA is TGTGCCAGCAGCTTAGTGATGACTGAGACAGATACGCAGTATTTT.

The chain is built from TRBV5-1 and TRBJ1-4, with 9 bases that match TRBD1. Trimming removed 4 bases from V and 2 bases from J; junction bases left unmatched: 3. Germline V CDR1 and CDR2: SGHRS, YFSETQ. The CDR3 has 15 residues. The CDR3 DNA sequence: TGCGCCAGCAGCCGACAGGGGGGCACTAATGAAAAACTGTTTTTT. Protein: CASSRQGGTNEKLFF.

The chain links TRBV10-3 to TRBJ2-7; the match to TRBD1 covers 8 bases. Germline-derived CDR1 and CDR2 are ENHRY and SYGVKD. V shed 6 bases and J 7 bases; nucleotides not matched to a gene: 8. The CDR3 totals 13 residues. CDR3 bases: TGTGCCATCAGCGGTACAGGGGGAGGTGAGCAGTACTTC. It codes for CAISGTGGGEQYF.

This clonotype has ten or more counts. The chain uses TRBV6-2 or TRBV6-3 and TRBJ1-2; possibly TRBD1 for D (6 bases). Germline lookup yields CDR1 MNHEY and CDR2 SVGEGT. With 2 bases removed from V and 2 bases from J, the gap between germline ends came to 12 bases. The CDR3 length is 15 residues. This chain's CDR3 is CASSYNGGQNYGYTF. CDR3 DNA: TGTGCCAGCAGTTACAACGGGGGCCAAAACTATGGCTACACCTTC.